The 2 T cell receptor beta chains in this list originate from one sample, sequenced in a study of technical replicates of blood from a few donors. Libraries were prepared by immunoSEQ multiplex PCR; TCRdb keeps only in-frame clonotypes and omits some of them. The sample includes roughly 14,000 clones, 80% to 85% of them seen just once. The sample comprised PBMCs. The receptor source for this set is a human donor in good health.

The rearrangement joins TRBV2 to TRBJ2-5; D uncertain. This CDR3 is 11 amino acids long. The V and J ends lost 7 bases and 4 bases respectively, with 7 bases between them. The germline V gene has CDR1 SNHLY and CDR2 FYNNEI. CDR3 residues: CASTNRETQYF. CDR3 bases: TGTGCCAGCACTAATCGAGAGACCCAGTACTTC.

The chain joins TRBV2 to TRBJ1-1; D call uncertain. V shed 5 bases and J shed 2 bases, with 3 bases lying between them. The germline gives CDR1 SNHLY, CDR2 FYNNEI. This CDR3 is built from 11 residues. The CDR3 DNA reads as TGTGCCAGCAGTCCAAACACTGAAGCTTTCTTT. Residues: CASSPNTEAFF.